This is a list of T cell receptor beta chains from one sample in a study of T cell responses to AZD1222 COVID-19 vaccine. The repertoire was sequenced with immunoSEQ multiplex PCR; TCRdb's copy has only in-frame clones and lacks some. In the table there are 120,000 to 150,000 clones, roughly 93% of which are singletons. The sample in question was peripheral blood, obtained 28 days after the second AZD1222 dose. These receptors were obtained from an adult who received the AZD1222 COVID-19 vaccine. The CDR3 runs from the conserved cysteine through the conserved F or W. The order of the fields is CDR3 DNA, CDR3 protein, CDR3 length, J gene, V gene, D gene, clone size. The D gene is left open where the match is weak. The size of a clone is reported for some rows only, either as once, few or many, or as a class for expanded clones.

cdr3_nt: TGTGCCAGCAGCTTGGGGCAGAGCAATCAGCCCCAGCATTTT
cdr3_aa: CASSLGQSNQPQHF
cdr3_length: 14
j_call: TRBJ1-5
v_call: TRBV5-5
d_call: NA
clone_size: NA

cdr3_nt: TGTGCCAGTAGTGTTACACAGGGAAATTCACCCCTCCACTTT
cdr3_aa: CASSVTQGNSPLHF
cdr3_length: 14
j_call: TRBJ1-6
v_call: TRBV19
d_call: NA
clone_size: NA

cdr3_nt: TGTGCCAGCAGCTTAGCAGCGAACACTGAAGCTTTCTTT
cdr3_aa: CASSLAANTEAFF
cdr3_length: 13
j_call: TRBJ1-1
v_call: TRBV7-9
d_call: NA
clone_size: NA

cdr3_nt: TGCGCCAGCAGCCCGGGACAGGGTGAAGGCTACACCTTC
cdr3_aa: CASSPGQGEGYTF
cdr3_length: 13
j_call: TRBJ1-2
v_call: TRBV5-1
d_call: TRBD1
clone_size: NA

cdr3_nt: TGTGCCAGCAGCTTAGCATTTTCAGGGGACAATCAGCCCCAGCATTTT
cdr3_aa: CASSLAFSGDNQPQHF
cdr3_length: 16
j_call: TRBJ1-5
v_call: TRBV7-8
d_call: NA
clone_size: few

cdr3_nt: TGTGCCAGCTTACGGACAGTATCCGAAAAACTGTTTTTT
cdr3_aa: CASLRTVSEKLFF
cdr3_length: 13
j_call: TRBJ1-4
v_call: TRBV6-5
d_call: NA
clone_size: NA

cdr3_nt: TGTGCCAGCAGCGAGGGACGGTACTCCTACGAGCAGTACTTC
cdr3_aa: CASSEGRYSYEQYF
cdr3_length: 14
j_call: TRBJ2-7
v_call: TRBV5-4
d_call: NA
clone_size: NA

cdr3_nt: TGTGCCAGCAGCTTAGCGCGGATCCTGAACACTGAAGCTTTCTTT
cdr3_aa: CASSLARILNTEAFF
cdr3_length: 15
j_call: TRBJ1-1
v_call: TRBV7-8
d_call: NA
clone_size: NA

cdr3_nt: TGTGCCAGCAGCTTAGTAAGCAGCGGGAGACGGGACGAGCAGTACTTC
cdr3_aa: CASSLVSSGRRDEQYF
cdr3_length: 16
j_call: TRBJ2-7
v_call: TRBV7-2
d_call: TRBD2
clone_size: NA

cdr3_nt: TGTGCCAGCAGCCCCGGACACTCTATCTCTGGGGCCAACGTCCTGACTTTC
cdr3_aa: CASSPGHSISGANVLTF
cdr3_length: 17
j_call: TRBJ2-6
v_call: TRBV3-1/TRBV3-2
d_call: NA
clone_size: NA

cdr3_nt: TGTGCCAGCTCACCGACGGGACAGGGGGGACTCGGGGGCTACACCTTC
cdr3_aa: CASSPTGQGGLGGYTF
cdr3_length: 16
j_call: TRBJ1-2
v_call: TRBV18
d_call: TRBD1
clone_size: NA

cdr3_nt: TGTGCCAGCACCCCGGGACTAGCGACCTATGAGCAGTTCTTC
cdr3_aa: CASTPGLATYEQFF
cdr3_length: 14
j_call: TRBJ2-1
v_call: TRBV2
d_call: TRBD2
clone_size: NA

cdr3_nt: TGTGCCAGCAGCTTGGAGCACCGGAGCTACACCTTC
cdr3_aa: CASSLEHRSYTF
cdr3_length: 12
j_call: TRBJ1-2
v_call: TRBV5-6
d_call: NA
clone_size: NA

cdr3_nt: TGTGCCAGCAGCTTACCATGGGACAGTTGCAATCAGCCCCAGCATTTT
cdr3_aa: CASSLPWDSCNQPQHF
cdr3_length: 16
j_call: TRBJ1-5
v_call: TRBV7-6
d_call: TRBD1
clone_size: NA

cdr3_nt: TGTGCCAGCAGCACGACATTTATCGGAGGCTACACCTTC
cdr3_aa: CASSTTFIGGYTF
cdr3_length: 13
j_call: TRBJ1-2
v_call: TRBV6-5
d_call: NA
clone_size: NA

cdr3_nt: TGTGCCAGCAGCCTCAAGCCCTGGTTTCAAGAGACCCAGTACTTC
cdr3_aa: CASSLKPWFQETQYF
cdr3_length: 15
j_call: TRBJ2-5
v_call: TRBV21-1
d_call: NA
clone_size: NA

cdr3_nt: TGTGCCAGCAGCCAAGTGGAGCACCGGGCTTTCTTT
cdr3_aa: CASSQVEHRAFF
cdr3_length: 12
j_call: TRBJ1-1
v_call: TRBV14
d_call: NA
clone_size: few

cdr3_nt: TGTGCCAGCAGTTTAGGGCAGGTCTATGGCTACACCTTC
cdr3_aa: CASSLGQVYGYTF
cdr3_length: 13
j_call: TRBJ1-2
v_call: TRBV12-3/TRBV12-4
d_call: NA
clone_size: NA

cdr3_nt: TGCGCCAGCAGCCCCCGGGACAGGGGGCGCGGGCTGTGGGGCTACACCTTC
cdr3_aa: CASSPRDRGRGLWGYTF
cdr3_length: 17
j_call: TRBJ1-2
v_call: TRBV5-1
d_call: TRBD1
clone_size: once

cdr3_nt: TGTGCCAGCAGCTGGGGGGCCTCTGGGGCCAACGTCCTGACTTTC
cdr3_aa: CASSWGASGANVLTF
cdr3_length: 15
j_call: TRBJ2-6
v_call: TRBV3-1/TRBV3-2
d_call: NA
clone_size: NA

cdr3_nt: TGTGCCAGCAGCATAACAGGGAGCAATCAGCCCCAGCATTTT
cdr3_aa: CASSITGSNQPQHF
cdr3_length: 14
j_call: TRBJ1-5
v_call: TRBV5-6
d_call: NA
clone_size: once

cdr3_nt: TGTGCCAGCAGCCCCGGGACAGATGGCTACGAGCAGTACTTC
cdr3_aa: CASSPGTDGYEQYF
cdr3_length: 14
j_call: TRBJ2-7
v_call: TRBV5-4
d_call: TRBD1
clone_size: NA

cdr3_nt: TGCAGTGCTTCACAGAGCAATGAGCAGTTCTTC
cdr3_aa: CSASQSNEQFF
cdr3_length: 11
j_call: TRBJ2-1
v_call: TRBV20-1
d_call: NA
clone_size: NA

cdr3_nt: TGTGCCAGCAGCCCCGGACTAAACATAGATACGCAGTATTTT
cdr3_aa: CASSPGLNIDTQYF
cdr3_length: 14
j_call: TRBJ2-3
v_call: TRBV7-3
d_call: NA
clone_size: NA

cdr3_nt: TGTGCCACCCAGGGAGGGTGGAATCAGCCCCAGCATTTT
cdr3_aa: CATQGGWNQPQHF
cdr3_length: 13
j_call: TRBJ1-5
v_call: TRBV2
d_call: NA
clone_size: NA

cdr3_nt: TGTGCCAGTCGTAGCGTCCGGGACAGGTACACCGGGGAGCTGTTTTTT
cdr3_aa: CASRSVRDRYTGELFF
cdr3_length: 16
j_call: TRBJ2-2
v_call: TRBV2
d_call: TRBD1
clone_size: NA

cdr3_nt: TGCGCCAGCAGCCCGTACAGGGATGGGGACAATGAGCAGTTCTTC
cdr3_aa: CASSPYRDGDNEQFF
cdr3_length: 15
j_call: TRBJ2-1
v_call: TRBV4-1
d_call: NA
clone_size: NA

cdr3_nt: TGCGCCAGCAGCTTGGGGGGGCACAGGGGTGCCGAGACCCAGTACTTC
cdr3_aa: CASSLGGHRGAETQYF
cdr3_length: 16
j_call: TRBJ2-5
v_call: TRBV5-1
d_call: TRBD1
clone_size: NA

cdr3_nt: TGTGCCAGCAGTTTATTCGCGGGACAGGGAGGTGAAAAACTGTTTTTT
cdr3_aa: CASSLFAGQGGEKLFF
cdr3_length: 16
j_call: TRBJ1-4
v_call: TRBV28
d_call: TRBD1
clone_size: NA

cdr3_nt: TGTGCCAGCAGTTCAGGGGGCAGGAGCAATCAGCCCCAGCATTTT
cdr3_aa: CASSSGGRSNQPQHF
cdr3_length: 15
j_call: TRBJ1-5
v_call: TRBV5-8
d_call: TRBD1
clone_size: NA

cdr3_nt: TGCGCCAGCAGCCAAGATGAGAGGAGTACTCAGCCCCAGCATTTT
cdr3_aa: CASSQDERSTQPQHF
cdr3_length: 15
j_call: TRBJ1-5
v_call: TRBV4-1
d_call: NA
clone_size: few

cdr3_nt: TGTGCCCCCCAATTGGGGGCGGACGGGGAGCTGTTTTTT
cdr3_aa: CAPQLGADGELFF
cdr3_length: 13
j_call: TRBJ2-2
v_call: TRBV7-9
d_call: NA
clone_size: few

cdr3_nt: TGCAGTGCTAGTCAGAGACAGGGTGACAATGAGCAGTTCTTC
cdr3_aa: CSASQRQGDNEQFF
cdr3_length: 14
j_call: TRBJ2-1
v_call: TRBV20-1
d_call: TRBD1
clone_size: NA

cdr3_nt: TGTGCCACCAGCAGGGGGGACAGGCCGAAGGACACTGAAGCTTTCTTT
cdr3_aa: CATSRGDRPKDTEAFF
cdr3_length: 16
j_call: TRBJ1-1
v_call: TRBV15
d_call: TRBD1
clone_size: NA

cdr3_nt: TGTGCCAGCAGCGCATACAGGGAAGGCTACACCTTC
cdr3_aa: CASSAYREGYTF
cdr3_length: 12
j_call: TRBJ1-2
v_call: TRBV7-9
d_call: NA
clone_size: NA

cdr3_nt: TGCGCCAGCAGCTTGGAGGGGGGGGCCGAGCAGTACTTC
cdr3_aa: CASSLEGGAEQYF
cdr3_length: 13
j_call: TRBJ2-7
v_call: TRBV5-1
d_call: NA
clone_size: once

cdr3_nt: TGTGCCAGCAGCTTCACTGGGTCGGACTCACCCCTCCACTTT
cdr3_aa: CASSFTGSDSPLHF
cdr3_length: 14
j_call: TRBJ1-6
v_call: TRBV7-9
d_call: NA
clone_size: NA

cdr3_nt: TGTGCCAGTAGTTCATCGGGACGGAACTATGGCTACACCTTC
cdr3_aa: CASSSSGRNYGYTF
cdr3_length: 14
j_call: TRBJ1-2
v_call: TRBV19
d_call: NA
clone_size: NA

cdr3_nt: TGTGCCAGCAGTCCCTTACTCGGGGCAGTGGAAGGGAATGGCTACACCTTC
cdr3_aa: CASSPLLGAVEGNGYTF
cdr3_length: 17
j_call: TRBJ1-2
v_call: TRBV27
d_call: NA
clone_size: few

cdr3_nt: TGTGCCAGCAAAGCGGGGGAGACCTACGAGCAGTACTTC
cdr3_aa: CASKAGETYEQYF
cdr3_length: 13
j_call: TRBJ2-7
v_call: TRBV10-3
d_call: TRBD2
clone_size: NA

cdr3_nt: TGTGCCAGCAGTTACGGGCCTTTTAACTATGGCTACACCTTC
cdr3_aa: CASSYGPFNYGYTF
cdr3_length: 14
j_call: TRBJ1-2
v_call: TRBV6-2/TRBV6-3
d_call: NA
clone_size: NA

cdr3_nt: TGTGCCAGTAGTATAGATCTCCGGGAGGATACGCAGTATTTT
cdr3_aa: CASSIDLREDTQYF
cdr3_length: 14
j_call: TRBJ2-3
v_call: TRBV19
d_call: NA
clone_size: NA

cdr3_nt: TGTGCCAGCAGTTACCTGGCTAATGAAAAACTGTTTTTT
cdr3_aa: CASSYLANEKLFF
cdr3_length: 13
j_call: TRBJ1-4
v_call: TRBV6-6
d_call: NA
clone_size: NA

cdr3_nt: TGTGCCAGCAGTCCGGGGCAAGCTAGCGGGGGTCAGGAGACCCAGTACTTC
cdr3_aa: CASSPGQASGGQETQYF
cdr3_length: 17
j_call: TRBJ2-5
v_call: TRBV11-2
d_call: TRBD2
clone_size: NA

cdr3_nt: TGTGCCAGCAGTTACTCGACGGTAGTGGGAGGGATGAACACTGAAGCTTTCTTT
cdr3_aa: CASSYSTVVGGMNTEAFF
cdr3_length: 18
j_call: TRBJ1-1
v_call: TRBV6-2/TRBV6-3
d_call: NA
clone_size: NA

cdr3_nt: TGTGCCAGCAGCTTATCCCTAGCGGGGGCCTACAATGAGCAGTTCTTC
cdr3_aa: CASSLSLAGAYNEQFF
cdr3_length: 16
j_call: TRBJ2-1
v_call: TRBV7-9
d_call: TRBD2
clone_size: NA

cdr3_nt: TGCAGTGCTGGCGGTTGGAATGGCTACACCTTC
cdr3_aa: CSAGGWNGYTF
cdr3_length: 11
j_call: TRBJ1-2
v_call: TRBV20-1
d_call: NA
clone_size: few

cdr3_nt: TGTGCCAGCAGCCAAGATACCCAGGGCAGGGAAGGGTTCTTT
cdr3_aa: CASSQDTQGREGFF
cdr3_length: 14
j_call: TRBJ1-1
v_call: TRBV4-2
d_call: NA
clone_size: NA

cdr3_nt: TGCGCCAGCAGCCAAGATGAGGGGGGGAGCTACGAGCAGTACTTC
cdr3_aa: CASSQDEGGSYEQYF
cdr3_length: 15
j_call: TRBJ2-7
v_call: TRBV4-1
d_call: NA
clone_size: NA

cdr3_nt: TGTGCCAGCAGTATAGCGGGAGCGACGAGAAATGAGCAGTTCTTC
cdr3_aa: CASSIAGATRNEQFF
cdr3_length: 15
j_call: TRBJ2-1
v_call: TRBV28
d_call: TRBD2
clone_size: NA

cdr3_nt: TGTGCCAGCAGCCCTATAGCGGACAATGAGCAGTTCTTC
cdr3_aa: CASSPIADNEQFF
cdr3_length: 13
j_call: TRBJ2-1
v_call: TRBV7-3
d_call: NA
clone_size: NA

cdr3_nt: TGTGCCAGCAGCTTAGGGAGGGGGGAAATGGATCAGCCCCAGCATTTT
cdr3_aa: CASSLGRGEMDQPQHF
cdr3_length: 16
j_call: TRBJ1-5
v_call: TRBV7-8
d_call: NA
clone_size: NA

cdr3_nt: TGTGCCAGCAGCCCTCGACAGGATGGCTACACCTTC
cdr3_aa: CASSPRQDGYTF
cdr3_length: 12
j_call: TRBJ1-2
v_call: TRBV7-8
d_call: NA
clone_size: NA

cdr3_nt: TGTGCCAGCAGCCCCCGGACAGGGGGGGGTCAGCCCCAGCATTTT
cdr3_aa: CASSPRTGGGQPQHF
cdr3_length: 15
j_call: TRBJ1-5
v_call: TRBV7-2
d_call: TRBD1
clone_size: NA

cdr3_nt: TGTGCCAGCGGACTGGGGAACACTGAAGCTTTCTTT
cdr3_aa: CASGLGNTEAFF
cdr3_length: 12
j_call: TRBJ1-1
v_call: TRBV2
d_call: NA
clone_size: NA

cdr3_nt: TGTGCCAGCAGTTACTCGCACGAAGGGCCTGGTAAAAAACTGTTTTTT
cdr3_aa: CASSYSHEGPGKKLFF
cdr3_length: 16
j_call: TRBJ1-4
v_call: TRBV6-6
d_call: NA
clone_size: NA

cdr3_nt: TGTGCCACCAGTGACCCGGCTAGCGGCCAAAGCACAGATACGCAGTATTTT
cdr3_aa: CATSDPASGQSTDTQYF
cdr3_length: 17
j_call: TRBJ2-3
v_call: TRBV24-1
d_call: TRBD2
clone_size: NA

cdr3_nt: TGTGCCAGCAGCCAGACAGGGACGTCCTACGAGCAGTACTTC
cdr3_aa: CASSQTGTSYEQYF
cdr3_length: 14
j_call: TRBJ2-7
v_call: TRBV3-1/TRBV3-2
d_call: TRBD1
clone_size: NA